This paragraph covers one T cell receptor beta chain sequence. Antigen unknown. Amplification used 60 Vbeta primers and 13 Jbeta primers. The data were produced by immunoSEQ multiplex PCR, yet TCRdb's version contains in-frame clones alone and is incomplete. The table shows fewer than 70,000 clones, with 74% occurring only once. The data derive from a study of cytomegalovirus exposure and HLA in healthy donors. The CDR3 is made up of 12 amino acids. The germline V gene has CDR1 MNHNS and CDR2 SASEGT. The V segment lost 7 bases and the J segment 3 bases; nucleotides outside the gene matches: 3. Study-level findings and limits: Using the classifier, cytomegalovirus status was reportedly diagnosed with high specificity and sensitivity. Later analysis associated a missense DCLRE1C variant with TCR beta V- and J-gene trimming. Most TCR sequences proved rare, with some public TCRs found in many donors. Sequencing had likely introduced a cluster of highly shared sequence variants as an artifact.

The chain couples TRBV6-1 to TRBJ2-7; 7 bases match TRBD1. The sequencing input was PBMCs. The sequence was collected from an older woman in good health and CMV-seropositive. CDR3 sequence reads: CASKGDSYEQYF. The DNA of the CDR3 is TGTGCCAGCAAAGGGGACAGCTACGAGCAGTACTTC.